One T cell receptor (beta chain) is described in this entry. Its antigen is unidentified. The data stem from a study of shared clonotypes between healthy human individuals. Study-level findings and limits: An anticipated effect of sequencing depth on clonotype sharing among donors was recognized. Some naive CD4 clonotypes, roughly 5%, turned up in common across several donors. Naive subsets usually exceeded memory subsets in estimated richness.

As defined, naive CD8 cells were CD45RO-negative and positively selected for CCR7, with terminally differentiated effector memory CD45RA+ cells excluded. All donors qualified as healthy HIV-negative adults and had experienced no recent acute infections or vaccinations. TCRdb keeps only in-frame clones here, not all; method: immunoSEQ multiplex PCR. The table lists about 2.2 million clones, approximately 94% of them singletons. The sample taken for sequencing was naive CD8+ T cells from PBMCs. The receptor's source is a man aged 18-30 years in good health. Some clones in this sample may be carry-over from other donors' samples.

The CDR3 region is CASSLVPSGTDTQYF. In DNA form, the CDR3 reads TGTGCCAGCAGCTTAGTACCGTCGGGCACAGATACGCAGTATTTT. The chain is built from TRBV7-6 and TRBJ2-3; no clear D. CDR3 size: 15 residues. Per the germline V gene, CDR1 is SGHVS and CDR2 is FNYEAQ. The V gene lost 1 base and the J gene lost 1 base, with 9 bases spanning the gap.